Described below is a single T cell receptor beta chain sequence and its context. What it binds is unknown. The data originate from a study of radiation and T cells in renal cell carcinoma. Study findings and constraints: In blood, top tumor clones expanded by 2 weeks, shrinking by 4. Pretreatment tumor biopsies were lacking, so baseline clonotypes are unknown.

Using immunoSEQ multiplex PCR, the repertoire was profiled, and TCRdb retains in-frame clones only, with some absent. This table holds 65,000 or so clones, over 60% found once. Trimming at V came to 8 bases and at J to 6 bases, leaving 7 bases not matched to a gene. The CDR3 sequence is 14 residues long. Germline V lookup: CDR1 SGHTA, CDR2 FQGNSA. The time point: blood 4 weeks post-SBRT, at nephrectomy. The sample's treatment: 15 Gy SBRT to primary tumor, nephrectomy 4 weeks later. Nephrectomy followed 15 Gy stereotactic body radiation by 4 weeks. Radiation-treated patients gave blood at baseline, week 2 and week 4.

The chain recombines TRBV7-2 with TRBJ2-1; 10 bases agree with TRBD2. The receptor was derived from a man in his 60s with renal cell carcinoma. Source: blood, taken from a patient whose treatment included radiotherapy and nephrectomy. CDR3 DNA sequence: TGTGCCAGCCAGATGGTAGCGGGGGGCAATGAGCAGTTCTTC. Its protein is CASQMVAGGNEQFF.